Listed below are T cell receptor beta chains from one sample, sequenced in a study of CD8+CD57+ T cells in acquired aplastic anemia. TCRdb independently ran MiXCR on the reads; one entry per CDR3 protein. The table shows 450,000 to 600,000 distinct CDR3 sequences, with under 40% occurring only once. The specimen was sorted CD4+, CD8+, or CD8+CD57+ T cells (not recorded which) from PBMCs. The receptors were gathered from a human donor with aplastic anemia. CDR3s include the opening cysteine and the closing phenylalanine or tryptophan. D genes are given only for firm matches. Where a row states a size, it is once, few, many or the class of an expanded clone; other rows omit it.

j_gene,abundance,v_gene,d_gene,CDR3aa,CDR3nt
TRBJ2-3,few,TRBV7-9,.,CASSLMGSTDTQYF,TGTGCCAGCAGCTTAATGGGGTCAACAGATACGCAGTATTTT
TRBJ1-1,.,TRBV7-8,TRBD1,CASSSDRGQTEAFF,TGTGCCAGCAGCTCGGACAGGGGGCAAACTGAAGCTTTCTTT
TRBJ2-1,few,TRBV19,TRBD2,CASSSLAGVPSEQFF,TGTGCCAGTAGTTCCCTAGCGGGAGTCCCTAGCGAGCAGTTCTTC
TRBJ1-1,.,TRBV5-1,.,CASSLDQGFGTEAFF,TGCGCCAGCAGCCTTGATCAGGGTTTCGGCACTGAAGCTTTCTTT
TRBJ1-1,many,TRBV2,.,CASMSGLEAFF,TGTGCCAGCATGTCCGGGCTAGAAGCTTTCTTT
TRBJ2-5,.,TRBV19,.,CASSTPPTTVVEAQYF,TGTGCCAGTAGCACCCCCCCGACGACCGTCGTCGAGGCCCAGTACTTC
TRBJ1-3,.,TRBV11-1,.,CAGSFSPTGSTGNTIYF,TGTGCCGGCAGCTTCAGCCCCACAGGGAGTACAGGAAACACCATATATTTT
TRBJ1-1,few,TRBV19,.,CASRIGELNTEAFF,TGTGCCAGTAGAATTGGGGAATTGAACACTGAAGCTTTCTTT
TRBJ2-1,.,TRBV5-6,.,CASSLVEQEYNEQFF,TGTGCCAGCAGCTTGGTCGAACAAGAGTACAATGAGCAGTTCTTC
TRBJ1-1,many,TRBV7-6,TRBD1,CASSPQQGSLTEAFF,TGTGCCAGCAGCCCCCAACAGGGGTCGTTAACTGAAGCTTTCTTT
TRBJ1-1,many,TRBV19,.,CASRTGPNTEAFF,TGTGCCAGTAGAACCGGGCCTAACACTGAAGCTTTCTTT
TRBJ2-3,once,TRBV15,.,CAASSLDSGSTDTQYF,TGTGCCGCCAGCAGCTTGGATAGCGGCAGCACAGATACGCAGTATTTT
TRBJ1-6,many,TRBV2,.,CASWGVGSYNSPLHF,TGTGCCAGCTGGGGGGTGGGCTCCTATAATTCACCCCTCCACTTT
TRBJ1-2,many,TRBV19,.,CASSIEIARDYGYTF,TGTGCCAGTAGTATAGAGATCGCCAGGGACTATGGCTACACCTTC
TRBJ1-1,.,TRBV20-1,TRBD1,CSATREGAGEAFF,TGCAGTGCTACTAGGGAGGGGGCAGGTGAAGCTTTCTTT
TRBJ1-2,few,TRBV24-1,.,CATSDGGTPNYGYTF,TGTGCCACCAGTGATGGTGGGACACCGAACTATGGCTACACCTTC
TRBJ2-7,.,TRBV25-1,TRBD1,CASSLTGQVFHEQYF,TGTGCCAGCAGCCTCACGGGACAGGTTTTCCACGAGCAGTACTTC
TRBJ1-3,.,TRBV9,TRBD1,CASSGGTASSGNTIYF,TGTGCCAGCAGCGGAGGGACAGCCTCCTCTGGAAACACCATATATTTT
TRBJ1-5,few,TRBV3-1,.,CASSQDWYQPQHF,TGTGCCAGCAGCCAAGATTGGTATCAGCCCCAGCATTTT
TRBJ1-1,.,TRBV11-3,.,CASSSADTQRAFF,TGTGCCAGCAGCTCAGCAGACACTCAGAGAGCTTTCTTT
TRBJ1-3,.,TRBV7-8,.,CASSLAGSSGNTVYF,TGTGCCAGCAGCTTAGCCGGCAGCTCTGGAAACACCGTATATTTT
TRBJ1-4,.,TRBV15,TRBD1,CATSSNRGATNEKLFF,TGTGCCACCAGCAGCAACAGGGGGGCAACTAATGAAAAACTGTTTTTT
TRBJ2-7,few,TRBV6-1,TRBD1,CASRPRTGDNSYEQYF,TGTGCCAGCAGACCGCGGACAGGGGACAACTCCTACGAGCAGTACTTC
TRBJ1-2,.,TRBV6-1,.,CASSLWTGQVGYTF,TGTGCCAGCAGTCTCTGGACGGGGCAGGTTGGCTACACCTTC
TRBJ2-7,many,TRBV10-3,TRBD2,CAISGVGLAGGYEQYF,TGTGCCATCAGTGGGGTTGGACTAGCGGGTGGCTACGAGCAGTACTTC
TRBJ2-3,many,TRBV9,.,CASSAMGVSDTQYF,TGTGCCAGCAGCGCGATGGGTGTATCGGATACGCAGTATTTT
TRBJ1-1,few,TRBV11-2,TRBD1,CASSLDRGQGEAFF,TGTGCCAGCAGCTTAGACAGGGGGCAGGGTGAAGCTTTCTTT
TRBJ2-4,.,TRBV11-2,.,CASTRGATKNIQYF,TGTGCCAGCACTAGAGGGGCAACCAAAAACATTCAGTACTTC
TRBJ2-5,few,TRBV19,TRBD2,CASSITQTSGGETQYF,TGTGCCAGTAGTATCACCCAGACTAGCGGGGGAGAGACCCAGTACTTC
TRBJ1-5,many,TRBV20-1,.,CSARANQGPSNQPQHF,TGCAGTGCTAGGGCAAATCAGGGACCTAGCAATCAGCCCCAGCATTTT
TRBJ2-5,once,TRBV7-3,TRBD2,CASSPVGGGEETQYF,TGTGCCAGCAGCCCCGTGGGCGGGGGGGAAGAGACCCAGTACTTC
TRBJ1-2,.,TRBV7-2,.,CASSFKTDYGYTF,TGTGCCAGCAGCTTCAAGACGGACTATGGCTACACCTTC
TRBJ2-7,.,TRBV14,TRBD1,CARSQGKRGLHEQYF,TGTGCCCGCAGCCAAGGTAAAAGGGGGCTCCACGAGCAGTACTTC
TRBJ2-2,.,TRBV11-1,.,CASSFFGSRELFF,TGTGCCAGCAGCTTTTTTGGGTCCCGGGAGCTGTTTTTT
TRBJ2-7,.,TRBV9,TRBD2,CASSAEGGYEQYF,TGTGCCAGCAGCGCTGAGGGAGGGTACGAGCAGTACTTC
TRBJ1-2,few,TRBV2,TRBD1,CASSGQGAQGYTF,TGTGCCAGCAGTGGACAGGGGGCTCAGGGCTACACCTTC
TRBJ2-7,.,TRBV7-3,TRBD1,CARSQKSGQSYEQYF,TGTGCCCGCAGCCAAAAATCGGGACAGTCCTACGAGCAGTACTTC
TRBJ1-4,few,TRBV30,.,CAWSSLNIFESEKLFF,TGTGCCTGGAGTAGTTTGAATATTTTTGAGAGTGAAAAACTGTTTTTT
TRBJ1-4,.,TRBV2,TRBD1,CASIPGQGANEKLFF,TGTGCCAGCATACCGGGACAGGGAGCGAACGAAAAACTGTTTTTT
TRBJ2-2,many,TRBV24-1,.,CATSGLVGDGELFF,TGTGCCACCAGTGGACTAGTGGGAGACGGGGAGCTGTTTTTT
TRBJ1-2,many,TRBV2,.,CASSAGGDYGYTF,TGTGCCAGCAGTGCCGGGGGGGACTATGGCTACACCTTC
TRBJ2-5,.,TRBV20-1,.,CSARPGTSPQETQYF,TGCAGTGCTAGACCTGGGACCTCACCCCAAGAGACCCAGTACTTC
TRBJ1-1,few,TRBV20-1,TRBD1,CSARDAVIGTGTEAFF,TGCAGTGCTAGAGATGCTGTGATCGGGACAGGGACTGAAGCTTTCTTT
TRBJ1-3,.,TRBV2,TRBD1,CASSRDGTAGNTIYF,TGTGCCAGCAGTCGGGACGGGACAGCAGGAAACACCATATATTTT
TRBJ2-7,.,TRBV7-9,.,CASSHGGQKNYEQYF,TGTGCCAGCAGCCACGGGGGACAGAAGAACTACGAGCAGTACTTC
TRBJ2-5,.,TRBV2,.,CASSLQNQETQYF,TGTGCCAGCAGCTTGCAGAATCAAGAGACCCAGTACTTC
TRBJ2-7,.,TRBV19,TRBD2,CASSRGDPYEQYF,TGTGCCAGTAGTCGGGGGGACCCCTACGAGCAGTACTTC
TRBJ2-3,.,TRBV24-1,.,CATSSRSGTQYF,TGTGCCACCAGTTCGAGAAGCGGTACGCAGTATTTT
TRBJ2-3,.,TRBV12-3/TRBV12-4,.,CASSYGQGSTDTQYF,TGTGCCAGCAGTTACGGTCAGGGGAGCACAGATACGCAGTATTTT
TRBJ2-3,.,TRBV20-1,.,CSAYFAGDTQYF,TGCAGTGCTTACTTTGCGGGCGATACGCAGTATTTT
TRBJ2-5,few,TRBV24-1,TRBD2,CATSDQVGTSGRRETQYF,TGTGCCACCAGTGATCAAGTAGGGACTAGCGGGAGAAGGGAGACCCAGTACTTC
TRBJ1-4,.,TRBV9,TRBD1,CASSLIGTANERLFF,TGTGCCAGCAGCTTGATCGGGACAGCAAATGAAAGACTGTTTTTT
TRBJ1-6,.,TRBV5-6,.,CASSLGGGYHNSPLHF,TGTGCCAGCAGCTTGGGTGGGGGCTATCATAATTCACCCCTCCACTTT
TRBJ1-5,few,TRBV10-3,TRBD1,CASSKGQGGYQPQHF,TGTGCCAGCAGCAAGGGACAGGGGGGATATCAGCCCCAGCATTTT
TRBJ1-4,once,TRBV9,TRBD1,CASSVAGQVGEKLVF,TGTGCCAGCAGCGTAGCGGGACAGGTGGGAGAAAAACTGGTTTTT
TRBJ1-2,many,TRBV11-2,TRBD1,CASTRDRGHYGYTF,TGTGCCAGCACCAGGGACAGGGGGCATTATGGCTACACCTTC
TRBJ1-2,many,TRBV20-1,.,CSARVSGGYGYTF,TGCAGTGCTAGGGTGTCGGGTGGTTATGGCTACACCTTC
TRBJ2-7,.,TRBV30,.,CAWSVRTLSYEQYF,TGTGCCTGGAGTGTCCGGACGCTCTCCTACGAGCAGTACTTC
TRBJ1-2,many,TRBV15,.,CATSRDQRGYGYTF,TGTGCCACCAGCAGAGATCAGCGAGGTTATGGCTACACCTTC